This T cell receptor beta chain was captured by sequencing in a study of T cell changes during pregnancy in multiple sclerosis. This table comes from immunoSEQ multiplex PCR, and its TCRdb copy is limited to in-frame clones, with some not included. The repertoire holds 45,000 to 75,000 clones, with around 92% as singletons. The length of the CDR3 is 15 residues. Germline V gives CDR1 SNHLY, CDR2 FYNNEI. V was clipped by 11 bases and J by 0 bases; unmatched bases: 5. This chain connects TRBV2 to TRBJ2-6; 9 bases agree with TRBD1. The clonotype was recovered from a female donor with multiple sclerosis, enrolled in a pregnancy study. The material sequenced was peripheral blood, taken in the first trimester of pregnancy. The CDR3 nucleotides read TGTGCCGGCACGACAGGGGGCTCTGGGGCCAACGTCCTGACTTTC. It yields the protein CAGTTGGSGANVLTF.